The T cell receptor beta chain described here comes from a study of CD8 T cells in ankylosing spondylitis. Study findings and constraints: From matched ankylosing spondylitis synovial fluid, disease-linked clones were reportedly recovered at significantly enriched levels. Typical of ankylosing spondylitis blood, it appeared, was a TCR beta motif of under 10 highly homologous variants.

Trimming took 4 bases from V and 3 from J, leaving 12 bases between them. This CDR3 is 13 amino acids long. The germline V gene encodes CDR1 SQVTM and CDR2 ANQGSEA. In its sample, this clonotype was seen many times. No antigen is known for it. Researchers built TCR beta libraries using quantitative 5'-RACE with molecular barcodes. TCRdb called the 5' RACE reads again in MiXCR, with one record for every CDR3 protein. The sample contains 200,000 to 300,000 distinct CDR3 sequences, over 9.5% of which appear only once. The V call is TRBV29-1, the J call TRBJ1-2; no firm D call. Source material: blood, either unsorted or a sorted T cell fraction (not recorded which). The TCR comes from a male donor with ankylosing spondylitis or in good health (not recorded which). CDR3 region: CSVGGGPDYGYTF. In DNA, the CDR3 is TGCAGCGTTGGGGGTGGGCCGGACTATGGCTACACCTTC.